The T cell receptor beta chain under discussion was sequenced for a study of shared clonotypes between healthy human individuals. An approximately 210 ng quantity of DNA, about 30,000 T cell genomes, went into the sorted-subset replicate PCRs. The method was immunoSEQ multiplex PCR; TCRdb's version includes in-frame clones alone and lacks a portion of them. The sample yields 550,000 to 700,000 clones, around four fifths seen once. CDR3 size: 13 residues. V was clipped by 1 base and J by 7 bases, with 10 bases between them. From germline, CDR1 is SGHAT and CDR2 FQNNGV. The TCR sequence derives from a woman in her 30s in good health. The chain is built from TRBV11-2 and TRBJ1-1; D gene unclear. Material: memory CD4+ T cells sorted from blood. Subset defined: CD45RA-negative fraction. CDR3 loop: CASSLVLGNEAFF. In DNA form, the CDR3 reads TGTGCCAGCAGCTTAGTCTTGGGCAATGAAGCTTTCTTT.